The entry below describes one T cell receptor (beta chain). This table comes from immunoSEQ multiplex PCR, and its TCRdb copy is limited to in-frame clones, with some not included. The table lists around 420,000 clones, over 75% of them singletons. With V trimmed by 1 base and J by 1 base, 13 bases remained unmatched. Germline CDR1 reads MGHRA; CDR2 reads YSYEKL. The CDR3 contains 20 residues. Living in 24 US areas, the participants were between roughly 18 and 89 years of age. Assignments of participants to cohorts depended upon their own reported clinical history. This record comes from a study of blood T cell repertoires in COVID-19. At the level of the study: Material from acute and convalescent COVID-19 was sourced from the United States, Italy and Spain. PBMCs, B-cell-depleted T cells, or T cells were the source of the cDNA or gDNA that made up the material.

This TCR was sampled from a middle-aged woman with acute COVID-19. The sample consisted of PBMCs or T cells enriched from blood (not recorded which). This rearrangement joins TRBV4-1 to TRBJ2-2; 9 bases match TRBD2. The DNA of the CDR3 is TGCGCCAGCAGCCAAGGAGGGGGCGGGCGGGGGGGCCTGAACACCGGGGAGCTGTTTTTT. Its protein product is CASSQGGGGRGGLNTGELFF.